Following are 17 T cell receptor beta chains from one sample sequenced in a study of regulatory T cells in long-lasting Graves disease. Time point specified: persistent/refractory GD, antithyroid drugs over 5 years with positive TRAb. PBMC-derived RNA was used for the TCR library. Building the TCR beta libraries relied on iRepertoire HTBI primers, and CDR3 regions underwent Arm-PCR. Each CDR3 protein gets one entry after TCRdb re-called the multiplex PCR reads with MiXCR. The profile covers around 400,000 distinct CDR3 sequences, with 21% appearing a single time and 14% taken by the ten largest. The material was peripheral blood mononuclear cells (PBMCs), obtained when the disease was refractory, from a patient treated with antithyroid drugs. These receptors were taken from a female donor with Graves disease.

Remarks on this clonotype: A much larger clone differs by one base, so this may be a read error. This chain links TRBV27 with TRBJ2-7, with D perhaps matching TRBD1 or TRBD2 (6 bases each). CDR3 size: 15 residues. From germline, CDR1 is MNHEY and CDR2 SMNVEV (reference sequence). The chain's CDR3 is CAGSRQATSSYEQYF. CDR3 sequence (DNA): TGTGCCGGCAGCCGACAGGCGACTAGCTCCTACGAGCAGTACTTC.

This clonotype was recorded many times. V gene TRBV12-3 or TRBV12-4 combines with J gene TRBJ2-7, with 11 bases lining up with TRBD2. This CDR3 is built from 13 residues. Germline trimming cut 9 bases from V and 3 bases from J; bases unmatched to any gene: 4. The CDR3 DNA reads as TGTGCCAGTCGACTAGCGGGACTCTACGAGCAGTACTTC. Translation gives CASRLAGLYEQYF.

The CDR3 DNA reads as TGTGCCAGCAGCTTGTTGGAAAAACTGTTTTTT. Translating gives CASSLLEKLFF. The chain employs TRBV5-8 and TRBJ1-4; D ambiguous. Germline CDR1 is SGHTS and CDR2 is YDEGEE. Trimming cost V 1 base and J 8 bases, with 3 bases left between them. The CDR3 covers 11 residues.

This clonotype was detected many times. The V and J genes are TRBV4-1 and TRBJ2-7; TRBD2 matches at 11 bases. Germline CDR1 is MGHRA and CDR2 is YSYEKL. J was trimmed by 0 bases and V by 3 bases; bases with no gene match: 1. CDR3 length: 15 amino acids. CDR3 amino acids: CASSQGLAASYEQYF. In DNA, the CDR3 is TGCGCCAGCAGCCAGGGACTAGCGGCCTCCTACGAGCAGTACTTC.

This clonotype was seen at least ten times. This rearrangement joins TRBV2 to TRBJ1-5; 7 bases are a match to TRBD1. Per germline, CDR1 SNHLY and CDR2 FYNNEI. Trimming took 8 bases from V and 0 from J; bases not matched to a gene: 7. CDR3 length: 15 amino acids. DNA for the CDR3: TGTGCCAGCCGACAGGGAACCTATAGCAATCAGCCCCAGCATTTT. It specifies CASRQGTYSNQPQHF.

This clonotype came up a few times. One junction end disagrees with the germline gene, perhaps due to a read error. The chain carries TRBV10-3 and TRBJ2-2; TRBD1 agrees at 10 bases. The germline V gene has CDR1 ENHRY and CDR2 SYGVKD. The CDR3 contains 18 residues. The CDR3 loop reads CATRRTRGGTGDTGEPFF. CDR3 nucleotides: TGTGCCACCAGACGGACGCGAGGAGGGACAGGGGACACCGGGGAGCCGTTTTTT.

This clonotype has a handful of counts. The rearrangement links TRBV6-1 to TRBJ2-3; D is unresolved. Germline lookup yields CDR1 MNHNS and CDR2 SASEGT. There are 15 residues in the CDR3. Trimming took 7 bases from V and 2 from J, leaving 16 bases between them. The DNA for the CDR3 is TGTGCCAGCACCCCGGGCGGAGCAACCACAGATACGCAGTATTTT. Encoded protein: CASTPGGATTDTQYF.

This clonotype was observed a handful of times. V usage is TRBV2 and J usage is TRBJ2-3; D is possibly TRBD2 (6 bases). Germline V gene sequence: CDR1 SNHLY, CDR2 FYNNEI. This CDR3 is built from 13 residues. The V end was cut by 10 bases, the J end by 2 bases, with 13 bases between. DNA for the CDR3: TGTGCCAACCGGTGGAGGGACACAGATACGCAGTATTTT. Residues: CANRWRDTDTQYF.

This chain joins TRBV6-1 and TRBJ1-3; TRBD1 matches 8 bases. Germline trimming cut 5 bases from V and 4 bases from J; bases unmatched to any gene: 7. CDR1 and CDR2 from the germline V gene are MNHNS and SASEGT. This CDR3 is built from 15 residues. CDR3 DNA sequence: TGTGCCAGCAGTATTGGACAGGGTCGCGGAAACACCATATATTTT. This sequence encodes CASSIGQGRGNTIYF.

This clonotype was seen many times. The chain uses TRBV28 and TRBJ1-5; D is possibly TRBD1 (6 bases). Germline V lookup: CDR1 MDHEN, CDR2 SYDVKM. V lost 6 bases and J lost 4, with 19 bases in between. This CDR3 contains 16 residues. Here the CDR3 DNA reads TGTGCCAGCAGCGCGGACGGAAAGGGGACAAATCAGCCCCAGCATTTT. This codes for CASSADGKGTNQPQHF.

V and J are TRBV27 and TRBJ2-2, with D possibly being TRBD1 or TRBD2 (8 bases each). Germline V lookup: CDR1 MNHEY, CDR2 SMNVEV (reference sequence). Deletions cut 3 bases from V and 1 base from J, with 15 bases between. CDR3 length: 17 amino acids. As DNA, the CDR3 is TGTGCCAGCAGTTTGTTTAGCGGGACAGGGAACACCGGGGAGCTGTTTTTT. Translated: CASSLFSGTGNTGELFF.

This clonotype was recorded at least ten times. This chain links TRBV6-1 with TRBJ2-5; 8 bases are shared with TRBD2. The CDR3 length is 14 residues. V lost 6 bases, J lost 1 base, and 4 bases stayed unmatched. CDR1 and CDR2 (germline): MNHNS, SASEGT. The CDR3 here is CASRPAGAQETQYF. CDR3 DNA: TGTGCCAGCAGGCCAGCGGGAGCCCAAGAGACCCAGTACTTC.

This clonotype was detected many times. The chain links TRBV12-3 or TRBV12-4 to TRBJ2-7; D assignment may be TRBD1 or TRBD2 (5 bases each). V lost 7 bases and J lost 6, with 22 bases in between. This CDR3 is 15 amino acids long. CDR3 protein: CASKRNTLAGSEQYF. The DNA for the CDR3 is TGTGCCAGCAAGCGAAATACCCTGGCAGGGAGCGAGCAGTACTTC.

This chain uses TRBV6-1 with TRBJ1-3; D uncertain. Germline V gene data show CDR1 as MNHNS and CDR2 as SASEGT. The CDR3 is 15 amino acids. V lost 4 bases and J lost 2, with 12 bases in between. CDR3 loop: CASSVVPNTGNTIYF. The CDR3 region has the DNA TGTGCCAGCAGTGTCGTTCCAAACACTGGAAACACCATATATTTT.

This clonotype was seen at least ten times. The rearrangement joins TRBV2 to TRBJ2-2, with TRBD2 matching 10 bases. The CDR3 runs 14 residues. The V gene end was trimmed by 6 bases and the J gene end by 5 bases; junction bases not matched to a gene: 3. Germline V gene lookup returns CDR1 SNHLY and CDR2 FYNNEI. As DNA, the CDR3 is TGTGCCAGCAGAGCGGGAGGGTATACCGGGGAGCTGTTTTTT. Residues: CASRAGGYTGELFF.

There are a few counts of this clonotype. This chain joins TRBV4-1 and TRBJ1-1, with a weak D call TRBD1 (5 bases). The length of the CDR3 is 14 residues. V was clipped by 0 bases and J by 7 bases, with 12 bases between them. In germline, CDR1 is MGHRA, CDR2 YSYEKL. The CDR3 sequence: CASSQDRGAGEAFF. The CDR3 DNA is TGCGCCAGCAGCCAAGATCGAGGGGCAGGTGAAGCTTTCTTT.

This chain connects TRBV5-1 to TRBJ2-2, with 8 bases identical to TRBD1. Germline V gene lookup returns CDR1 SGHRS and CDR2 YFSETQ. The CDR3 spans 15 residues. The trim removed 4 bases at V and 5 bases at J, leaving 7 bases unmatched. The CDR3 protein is CASSPGQGRTGELFF. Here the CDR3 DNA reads TGCGCCAGCAGCCCCGGACAGGGTCGGACCGGGGAGCTGTTTTTT.